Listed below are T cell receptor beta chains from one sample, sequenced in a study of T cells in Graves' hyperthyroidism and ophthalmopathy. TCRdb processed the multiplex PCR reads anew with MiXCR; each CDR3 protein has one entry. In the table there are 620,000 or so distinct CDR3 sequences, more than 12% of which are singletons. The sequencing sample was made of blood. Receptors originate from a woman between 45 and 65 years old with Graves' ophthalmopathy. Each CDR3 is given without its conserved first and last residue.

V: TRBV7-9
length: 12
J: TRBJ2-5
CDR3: ASSYMGHGETQY

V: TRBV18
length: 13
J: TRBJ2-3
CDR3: ASSQMTSGTDTQY

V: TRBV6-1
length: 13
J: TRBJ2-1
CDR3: ATNAPTGAYNEQF

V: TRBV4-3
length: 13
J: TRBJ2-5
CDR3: ASSQAGQGGETQY

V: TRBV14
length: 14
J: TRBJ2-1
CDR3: ASSRVLAVSYNEQF

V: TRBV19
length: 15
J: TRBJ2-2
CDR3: ASSIGEGSLGTGELF

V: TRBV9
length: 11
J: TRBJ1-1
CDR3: ASSSLVYTEAF

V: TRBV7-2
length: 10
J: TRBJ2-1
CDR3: ASSLPQPEQF

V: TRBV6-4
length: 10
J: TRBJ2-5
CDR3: ASPGNRETQY

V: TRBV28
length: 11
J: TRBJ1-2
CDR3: ASSLGTMGSYT

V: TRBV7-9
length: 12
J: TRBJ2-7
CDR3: ASSLVSGPHEQY

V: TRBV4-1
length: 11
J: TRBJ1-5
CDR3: ASSQQMGRPQH

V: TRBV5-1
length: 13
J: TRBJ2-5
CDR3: ASSSPGTSGPREY

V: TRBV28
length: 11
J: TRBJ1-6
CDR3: ASSRGTVSPLH

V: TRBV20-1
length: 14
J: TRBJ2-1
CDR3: SGTRAGGDSGSEQF

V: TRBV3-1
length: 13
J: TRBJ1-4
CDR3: ASSLTGTGGEKLF

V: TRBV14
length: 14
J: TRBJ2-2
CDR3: ASSQGGLRSTGELF

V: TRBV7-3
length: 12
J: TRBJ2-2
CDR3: ASSTMTGSGELF

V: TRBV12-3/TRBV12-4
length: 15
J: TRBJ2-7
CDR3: ASSLGTSGITTYEQY

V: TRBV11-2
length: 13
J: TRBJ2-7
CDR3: ASRDGGTGIDEQY

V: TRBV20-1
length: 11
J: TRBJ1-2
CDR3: SARKQEELRYT

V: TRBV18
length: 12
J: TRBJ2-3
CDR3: ASSPEGATDTQY

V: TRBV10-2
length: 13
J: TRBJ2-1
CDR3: ASSEVAGVDNEQF

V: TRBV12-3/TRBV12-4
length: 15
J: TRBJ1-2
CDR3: ASRIVSRDPILHGYT

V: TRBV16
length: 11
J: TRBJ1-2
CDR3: ASSLQVNYGYT